A single sample is the source of the 10 T cell receptor beta chains below, sequenced in a study of molecular identifiers for immune sequencing clone quantification. TCRdb re-analysed the PCR reads in MiXCR, keeping a single row per CDR3 protein. The data hold about 640,000 distinct CDR3 sequences, with just under 20% observed a single time. Sequencing was performed on naive CD8+ T cells from blood, with Jurkat cell RNA spiked in. Subset defined: FACS-sorted CD8+CD4-CCR7+CD45RA+ naive T cells. The origin of the receptors is a human donor in good health. Some libraries in this study had Jurkat cell RNA spiked in.

About this clonotype: Since no conserved phenylalanine or tryptophan closes the CDR3, a read error is the likely cause. For the CDR3, the DNA is TGTGCCAGCAGTCCCATGGGCGCAGGTTCCGGGGAGCTGTTTTCT. Translating gives CASSPMGAGSGELFS. V and J are TRBV7-8 and TRBJ2-2; no clear D. CDR3 length equals 15 residues. Per the germline V gene, CDR1 is SGHVS and CDR2 is FQNEAQ. V lost 6 bases and J lost 6, with 17 bases in between.

This clonotype was seen many times. This rearrangement joins TRBV5-6 to TRBJ2-3; D is undetermined. The CDR3 runs to 16 residues. The germline V and J ends were trimmed by 1 base and 4 bases, with 16 bases remaining between them. CDR1 and CDR2 (germline): SGHDT, YYEEEE. CDR3 in amino acids: CASSLFPGGSADTQYF. The CDR3 DNA reads as TGTGCCAGCAGCTTGTTCCCTGGCGGAAGTGCAGATACGCAGTATTTT.

The rearrangement joins TRBV5-4 to TRBJ2-7; 8 bases match TRBD2. This CDR3 contains 15 residues. With 3 bases clipped from V and 4 bases from J, the junction kept 9 bases outside the gene matches. Germline-derived CDR1 and CDR2 are SGHNT and YYREEE (reference sequence). Here the CDR3 reads CASSSIGGGQYEQYF. For the CDR3, the DNA is TGTGCCAGCAGCTCGATCGGGGGGGGCCAATACGAGCAGTACTTC. The full variable domain, in which reference TRBV5-4 and TRBJ2-7 provide the parts outside the CDR3, is ETGVTQSPTHLIKTRGQQVTLRCSSQSGHNTVSWYQQALGQGPQFIFQYYREEENGRGNFPPRFSGLQFPNYSSELNVNALELDDSALYLCASSSIGGGQYEQYFGPGTRLTVT.

Only a few counts were recorded for this clonotype. The rearrangement uses TRBV27 and TRBJ2-7, with 11 nucleotides matching TRBD1. Germline lookup yields CDR1 MNHEY and CDR2 SMNVEV (reference sequence). Germline trimming cut 5 bases from V and 1 base from J; bases unmatched to any gene: 10. The CDR3 has 17 residues. CDR3 in amino acids: CASSERPGQGASYEQYF. Written as DNA, the CDR3 is TGTGCCAGCAGTGAACGCCCCGGACAGGGGGCTTCCTACGAGCAGTACTTC.

This clonotype was seen at least ten times. This chain joins TRBV7-9 and TRBJ2-3; 7 bases fit TRBD1. Germline loops: CDR1 SEHNR, CDR2 FQNEAQ (reference sequence). The V gene end was trimmed by 5 bases and the J gene end by 4 bases; junction bases not matched to a gene: 0. This CDR3 has 12 amino acids. In DNA, the CDR3 is TGTGCCAGCAGCCAGGGGGCAGATACGCAGTATTTT. It yields the protein CASSQGADTQYF.

There are a few counts of this clonotype. The chain combines TRBV15 with TRBJ2-1, with 8 bases fitting TRBD2. Unmatched junction bases numbered 10, after V lost 0 bases and J lost 6 bases. CDR1 and CDR2 (germline): LNHNV, YYDKDF (reference sequence). The CDR3 totals 17 residues. The CDR3 nucleotides read TGTGCCACCAGCAGAGATCGTGTGGGACTAGAGTCCAATGAGCAGTTCTTC. Protein sequence: CATSRDRVGLESNEQFF.

This clonotype occurred many times. The chain couples TRBV24-1 to TRBJ2-1; possible D gene TRBD2, 5 bases. The length of the CDR3 is 15 residues. Germline V lookup: CDR1 KGHDR, CDR2 SFDVKD. The V end lost 4 bases, the J end lost 8 bases, and 17 bases lay between the germline ends. The CDR3 is CATSDHRAGEYEQFF. CDR3 nucleotides: TGTGCCACCAGTGACCACCGAGCCGGGGAGTATGAGCAGTTCTTC.

The chain links TRBV12-3 or TRBV12-4 to TRBJ1-3; tentatively, D is TRBD1 (6 bases). The V end lost 6 bases, the J end lost 0 bases, and 24 bases lay between the germline ends. There are 19 residues in the CDR3. The CDR3 region has the DNA TGTGCCAGCAGATCCGGGACACGCTTAAGCCCGAGCTCTGGAAACACCATATATTTT. Amino acids: CASRSGTRLSPSSGNTIYF.

About this clonotype itself: One end of the junction is discordant with germline, which a read error may explain. The V and J genes are TRBV7-6 and TRBJ2-5, with TRBD1 matching 7 bases. Germline-derived CDR1 and CDR2 are SGHVS and FNYEAQ. CDR3 length equals 16 residues. CDR3 sequence: CASSLGARGTRETQYF. CDR3 nucleotides: TGTGCCAGCAGTTTAGGAGCCAGGGGGACGCGAGAGACCCAGTACTTC.

V is TRBV5-1 and J is TRBJ2-1; D gene ambiguous. The CDR3 consists of 15 residues. The germline V gene encodes CDR1 SGHRS and CDR2 YFSETQ. Between the trimmed V and J ends, which lost 2 bases and 5 bases, there was a span of 14 bases. This chain's CDR3 is CASSFRLAVHNEQFF. The CDR3 DNA reads TGCGCCAGCAGCTTCAGGTTAGCCGTCCACAATGAGCAGTTCTTC.